The 8 T cell receptor beta chains listed next were all sequenced from one sample in a study of blood T cell repertoires in COVID-19 (dated by TCRdb to 2019 to 2021). The library came from the immunoSEQ multiplex PCR assay. What TCRdb holds here is the immuneACCESS table cut down to in-frame rearrangements. Part of the clones is not present; checked against another copy, under half of the missing clones reflect an unresolved V gene, and the others are unexplained. This sample has approximately 76,000 clones in its table, and about four fifths of those were observed once. 8.5% to 14% of the sample is held by the ten biggest clonotypes. The sample consisted of peripheral blood. Source of these receptors: a man aged 50 to 60 with acute or convalescent COVID-19.

The rearrangement joins TRBV27 to TRBJ2-6, with unresolved D. Germline CDR1 reads MNHEY; CDR2 reads SMNVEV (reference sequence). Between the trimmed V and J ends, which lost 5 bases and 1 base, there was a span of 6 bases. The CDR3 totals 14 residues. CDR3 sequence reads: CASSVQSGANVLTF. The CDR3, as DNA: TGTGCCAGCAGTGTACAGTCTGGGGCCAACGTCCTGACTTTC.

The chain couples TRBV9 to TRBJ1-4, with a weak D call TRBD1 (5 bases). Trimming left V 0 bases short and J 3 bases short, with 15 bases between. This CDR3 spans 17 amino acids. The V gene's germline CDR1 is SGDLS and CDR2 YYNGEE. CDR3 sequence reads: CASSVAGGNSANEKLFF. The DNA for the CDR3 is TGTGCCAGCAGCGTAGCCGGGGGGAACTCAGCTAATGAAAAACTGTTTTTT.

This chain connects TRBV6-1 to TRBJ1-1; D gene unclear. CDR1 MNHNS and CDR2 SASEGT come from the germline V gene. V was pared by 1 base and J by 6 bases, with 9 bases between. The CDR3 spans 13 residues. CDR3 residues: CASSEVSPAEAFF. The CDR3 DNA reads as TGTGCCAGCAGTGAAGTAAGCCCCGCTGAAGCTTTCTTT.

The chain couples TRBV15 to TRBJ2-3, with D maybe TRBD1 (5 bases). The germline V gene encodes CDR1 LNHNV and CDR2 YYDKDF (reference sequence). Deletions cut 1 base from V and 2 bases from J, with 7 bases between. The CDR3 spans 14 residues. CDR3 residues: CATSRGQPTDTQYF. The CDR3 DNA reads as TGTGCCACCAGCAGAGGACAGCCCACAGATACGCAGTATTTT. Full variable domain (remainder filled in from reference TRBV15 and TRBJ2-3): DAMVIQNPRYQVTQFGKPVTLSCSQTLNHNVMYWYQQKSSQAPKLLFHYYDKDFNNEADTPDNFQSRRPNTSFCFLDIRSPGLGDTAMYLCATSRGQPTDTQYFGPGTRLTVL.

The rearrangement uses TRBV5-5 and TRBJ2-3, with a possible D match to TRBD1 (6 bases). Germline-derived CDR1 and CDR2 are SGHKS and YYEKEE (reference sequence). The CDR3 is 12 amino acids. V was pared by 0 bases and J by 9 bases, with 8 bases between. The CDR3 region is CASSLEQGTQYF. In DNA, the CDR3 is TGTGCCAGCAGCTTGGAACAGGGAACGCAGTATTTT.

The rearrangement links TRBV5-4 to TRBJ1-1; no definite D call. Germline V gene lookup returns CDR1 SGHNT and CDR2 YYREEE (reference sequence). V lost 3 bases, J lost 5 bases, and 20 bases lay in between. This CDR3 has 16 residues. The CDR3 spells CASSSGRGLLATEAFF. DNA of the CDR3: TGTGCCAGCAGCTCTGGGCGGGGTCTTTTGGCGACTGAAGCTTTCTTT. The whole variable domain, remainder taken from reference TRBV5-4 and TRBJ1-1, is ETGVTQSPTHLIKTRGQQVTLRCSSQSGHNTVSWYQQALGQGPQFIFQYYREEENGRGNFPPRFSGLQFPNYSSELNVNALELDDSALYLCASSSGRGLLATEAFFGQGTRLTVV.

This rearrangement joins TRBV30 to TRBJ2-4; a possible D gene is TRBD1 (5 bases). CDR1 is GTSNPN, CDR2 SVGIG, per germline (reference sequence). The CDR3 consists of 15 residues. V was cut by 2 bases and J by 3 bases, with 14 bases left in between. The CDR3 loop is CAWSRQGQGKNIQYF. For the CDR3, the DNA is TGTGCCTGGAGTCGGCAGGGCCAGGGCAAAAACATTCAGTACTTC.

The rearrangement links TRBV19 to TRBJ2-7, with a tentative D call TRBD2 (6 bases). The CDR3 runs 17 residues. V lost 3 bases to trimming and J lost 4 bases, with 22 bases between them. Germline V CDR1 and CDR2: LNHDA, SQIVND (reference sequence). The CDR3 nucleotides are TGTGCCAGTAGTATTAAAGCCCAAGCGGGCGTGAGATACGAGCAGTACTTC. Amino acid sequence: CASSIKAQAGVRYEQYF.